One and the same sample provided the 32 T cell receptor beta chains below, sequenced in a study of OX40 agonist ivuxolimab in advanced cancers. Sequencing used immunoSEQ multiplex PCR; TCRdb keeps in-frame clones, though not all of them. The profile shows roughly 61,000 clones, 70% to 90% of them singletons. The sequences come from CD4+ or CD8+ T cells sorted from blood, collected in a trial of the OX40 agonist ivuxolimab. The source of these receptors is an adult with an advanced solid tumor such as melanoma, head and neck, liver or kidney cancer.

This chain joins TRBV30 and TRBJ1-1; TRBD1 agrees at 7 bases. Germline V gives CDR1 GTSNPN, CDR2 SVGIG (reference sequence). With V trimmed by 2 bases and J by 4 bases, 1 base remained unmatched. This CDR3 comprises 12 residues. The CDR3: CAWSPGGTEAFF. In DNA, the CDR3 is TGTGCCTGGAGTCCAGGGGGCACTGAAGCTTTCTTT.

V and J are TRBV6-1 and TRBJ1-1; TRBD1 is a possible D gene (5 bases). Germline V gene lookup returns CDR1 MNHNS and CDR2 SASEGT. The germline V and J ends were trimmed by 6 bases and 0 bases, with 14 bases remaining between them. The CDR3 is 15 amino acids. Written as DNA, the CDR3 is TGTGCCAGCAGCAGTGTCGAGGGGATGAACACTGAAGCTTTCTTT. It is translated as CASSSVEGMNTEAFF.

V is TRBV11-2 and J is TRBJ2-5, with D uncertain. There are 13 residues in the CDR3. V lost 5 bases and J lost 5, with 12 bases in between. Germline loops: CDR1 SGHAT, CDR2 FQNNGV. CDR3 sequence (DNA): TGTGCCAGCAGCCCTGAGAATCGGGAGACCCAGTACTTC. It yields the protein CASSPENRETQYF.

The V and J genes are TRBV11-2 and TRBJ2-5; 9 bases agree with TRBD1. The DNA end favors TRBJ2-7, so the J call may be wrong. This CDR3 is 15 amino acids long. CDR1 is SGHAT and CDR2 is FQNNGV in the germline V gene. CDR3 coding DNA: TGTGCCAGCAGCAACCGGGACAGGGTTTTCCACGAGCAGTACTTC. Residues: CASSNRDRVFHEQYF.

This chain connects TRBV30 to TRBJ1-5, with TRBD1 as a possible D gene (5 bases). The CDR3 length is 15 residues. Trimming shortened V by 3 bases and J by 2 bases, and 14 bases separated the two germline ends. The germline V gene encodes CDR1 GTSNPN and CDR2 SVGIG (reference sequence). CDR3 DNA sequence: TGTGCCTGGAGCGTGGGGCAGGGAGGCAATCAGCCCCAGCATTTT. It codes for CAWSVGQGGNQPQHF.

The chain recombines TRBV28 with TRBJ1-1; D remains unclear. V dropped 6 bases and J dropped 0 bases, with 17 bases sitting between them. This CDR3 contains 16 residues. The germline V gene encodes CDR1 MDHEN and CDR2 SYDVKM. DNA of the CDR3: TGTGCCAGCAGGTCCACCGGCGTGGGTATGAACACTGAAGCTTTCTTT. Translating it yields CASRSTGVGMNTEAFF.

The chain couples TRBV28 to TRBJ1-5, with D tentatively TRBD1 (5 bases). The CDR3 covers 15 residues. With 6 bases removed from V and 2 bases from J, the gap between germline ends came to 14 bases. Germline CDR1 MDHEN, CDR2 SYDVKM. The CDR3, as DNA: TGTGCCAGCAGCCCCGGAGGGGAGGGCAATCAGCCCCAGCATTTT. It specifies CASSPGGEGNQPQHF.

V gene TRBV2 combines with J gene TRBJ2-7, with D maybe TRBD2 (5 bases). The germline V and J ends were trimmed by 4 bases and 4 bases, with 11 bases remaining between them. The CDR3 runs 13 residues. The germline V gene encodes CDR1 SNHLY and CDR2 FYNNEI. The CDR3 DNA sequence: TGTGCCAGCAGTGCCTTTACTAGTTACGAGCAGTACTTC. As protein: CASSAFTSYEQYF.

This clone was observed a single time. This rearrangement joins TRBV19 to TRBJ1-3, with 7 bases that match TRBD1. Germline assignment: CDR1 LNHDA and CDR2 SQIVND (reference sequence). The CDR3 spans 18 residues. V lost 5 bases to trimming and J lost 1 base; unmatched junction nucleotides: 14. CDR3 DNA: TGTGCCAGTAGTCCCCTCGGACAGGTGGCGAGATCTGGAAACACCATATATTTT. Translated: CASSPLGQVARSGNTIYF.

The V call is TRBV9, the J call TRBJ1-4; no clear D. Trimming shortened V by 3 bases and J by 6 bases, and 15 bases separated the two germline ends. Germline lookup yields CDR1 SGDLS and CDR2 YYNGEE. CDR3 length: 15 amino acids. In DNA, the CDR3 is TGTGCCAGCAGCGGTAGGTGGGGTTCAGATGAAAAACTGTTTTTT. It translates to CASSGRWGSDEKLFF.

This clone was seen just once. This rearrangement joins TRBV5-4 to TRBJ2-7, with D possibly being TRBD2 (6 bases). Trimming pared 0 bases from V and 6 bases from J, leaving 13 bases between. The CDR3 is 14 residues long. Germline assignment: CDR1 SGHNT and CDR2 YYREEE (reference sequence). The CDR3 nucleotides read TGTGCCAGCAGCTTGGACGGGAGCACGCGCGAGCAGTACTTC. Protein sequence: CASSLDGSTREQYF. The variable domain in full, completed from reference TRBV5-4 and TRBJ2-7, reads ETGVTQSPTHLIKTRGQQVTLRCSSQSGHNTVSWYQQALGQGPQFIFQYYREEENGRGNFPPRFSGLQFPNYSSELNVNALELDDSALYLCASSLDGSTREQYFGPGTRLTVT.

The J gene is TRBJ2-5, the V gene TRBV5-5; TRBD1 or TRBD2 may be the D gene (6 bases each). CDR1 and CDR2 (germline): SGHKS, YYEKEE (reference sequence). This CDR3 has 16 amino acids. Trimming pared 3 bases from V and 2 bases from J, leaving 17 bases between. CDR3 sequence (DNA): TGTGCCAGCAGCTCGCCCGGTGGGGGGCGGCAAGAGACCCAGTACTTC. It is translated as CASSSPGGGRQETQYF.

The V call is TRBV5-4, the J call TRBJ2-7; D is possibly TRBD1 (6 bases). CDR1 and CDR2 (germline): SGHNT, YYREEE (reference sequence). The CDR3 has 14 amino acids. V was shortened by 4 bases and J by 2 bases, with 13 bases between the two germline ends. CDR3 nucleotide sequence: TGTGCCAGCAGCCCTGGACAGTGGACCTACGAGCAGTACTTC. Translation gives CASSPGQWTYEQYF.

This chain uses TRBV5-1 with TRBJ2-2; D gene unclear. Per the germline V gene, CDR1 is SGHRS and CDR2 is YFSETQ. The V end lost 3 bases, the J end lost 5 bases, and 14 bases lay between the germline ends. The CDR3 loop spans 15 amino acids. DNA of the CDR3: TGCGCCAGCAGCTCCGGCGGAGTTGGGACCGGGGAGCTGTTTTTT. This sequence encodes CASSSGGVGTGELFF. The full variable domain, rest sourced from reference TRBV5-1 and TRBJ2-2, is KAGVTQTPRYLIKTRGQQVTLSCSPISGHRSVSWYQQTPGQGLQFLFEYFSETQRNKGNFPGRFSGRQFSNSRSEMNVSTLELGDSALYLCASSSGGVGTGELFFGEGSRLTVL.

The CDR3 DNA reads as TGTGCCAGCAGTCCGGGGGAAGGCTACACCTTC. Translated, it gives CASSPGEGYTF. The chain links TRBV11-2 to TRBJ1-2; D perhaps matches TRBD1 (5 bases). V was clipped by 6 bases and J by 8 bases, with 10 bases between them. CDR3 length: 11 amino acids. The germline gives CDR1 SGHAT, CDR2 FQNNGV.

V usage is TRBV6-1 and J usage is TRBJ2-1, with a possible D match to TRBD2 (6 bases). CDR1 and CDR2 (germline): MNHNS, SASEGT. V lost 5 bases and J 8 bases, leaving 16 bases between the germline ends. There are 14 residues in the CDR3. The CDR3 reads CASSPRGGLHEQFF. Here the CDR3 DNA reads TGTGCCAGCAGTCCCCGGGGAGGTTTGCATGAGCAGTTCTTC.

The chain is built from TRBV30 and TRBJ2-2, with 8 bases that match TRBD1. The germline gives CDR1 GTSNPN, CDR2 SVGIG (reference sequence). The V segment lost 5 bases and the J segment 7 bases; nucleotides outside the gene matches: 0. The CDR3 consists of 11 residues. The CDR3 DNA reads as TGTGCCTGGGACAGGGGCGGGGAGCTGTTTTTT. Its protein is CAWDRGGELFF. The complete variable domain, with remaining parts taken from reference TRBV30 and TRBJ2-2, reads SQTIHQWPATLVQPVGSPLSLECTVEGTSNPNLYWYRQAAGRGLQLLFYSVGIGQISSEVPQNLSASRPQDRQFILSSKKLLLSDSGFYLCAWDRGGELFFGEGSRLTVL.

The CDR3 coding sequence is TGTGCCAGCAGTTCCCAACAGGGGGCTCTGACAGATACGCAGTATTTT. The encoded protein is CASSSQQGALTDTQYF. The rearrangement joins TRBV27 to TRBJ2-3, with 9 bases lining up with TRBD1. Germline values: CDR1 MNHEY, CDR2 SMNVEV (reference sequence). V was clipped by 4 bases and J by 3 bases; unmatched bases: 8. The CDR3 has 16 amino acids.

The chain joins TRBV2 to TRBJ2-1; D is unresolved. The ends were cut back, 7 bases at V and 4 bases at J, with 5 bases in the middle. Germline CDR1 SNHLY, CDR2 FYNNEI. This CDR3 comprises 11 residues. The CDR3 region is CASTMYNEQFF. Here the CDR3 DNA reads TGTGCCAGCACCATGTACAATGAGCAGTTCTTC. The full variable domain, with the rest looked up from reference TRBV2 and TRBJ2-1, is EPEVTQTPSHQVTQMGQEVILRCVPISNHLYFYWYRQILGQKVEFLVSFYNNEISEKSEIFDDQFSVERPDGSNFTLKIRSTKLEDSAMYFCASTMYNEQFFGPGTRLTVL.

The rearrangement joins TRBV5-1 to TRBJ1-1, with a tentative D call TRBD1 (5 bases). Germline V gene data show CDR1 as SGHRS and CDR2 as YFSETQ. This CDR3 spans 14 amino acids. V gave up 4 bases and J gave up 8 bases, with 18 bases separating them. Written as DNA, the CDR3 is TGCGCCAGCAGCAGGGCGGGGACGGCAGCGGAAGCTTTCTTT. This gives the protein CASSRAGTAAEAFF.

The gene calls are TRBV2 and TRBJ1-5; D is perhaps TRBD1 (5 bases). Germline lookup yields CDR1 SNHLY and CDR2 FYNNEI. Deletions cut 7 bases from V and 3 bases from J, with 13 bases between. This CDR3 spans 14 amino acids. Here the CDR3 reads CASMGREFNQPQHF. CDR3 bases: TGTGCCAGCATGGGCAGGGAATTCAATCAGCCCCAGCATTTT.

J is TRBJ1-6 and V is TRBV7-6; possibly TRBD1 for D (5 bases). The CDR3 is 13 amino acids. The V gene lost 5 bases and the J gene lost 11 bases, with 13 bases spanning the gap. Germline V CDR1 and CDR2: SGHVS, FNYEAQ. The CDR3 loop reads CASSATQGPPLHF. CDR3 bases: TGTGCCAGCAGCGCCACGCAGGGCCCACCCCTCCACTTT.

This chain uses TRBV11-2 with TRBJ1-5, with 7 nucleotides matching TRBD1. This CDR3 is 14 amino acids long. Germline CDR1 is SGHAT and CDR2 is FQNNGV. The ends lost 5 bases at V and 3 bases at J; junction bases unmatched: 4. The CDR3 region has the DNA TGTGCCAGCAGCCCCGACAGGGTCAATCAGCCCCAGCATTTT. This gives the protein CASSPDRVNQPQHF.

The chain employs TRBV7-3 and TRBJ2-7; maybe TRBD1 (5 bases). V was pared by 2 bases and J by 6 bases, with 11 bases between. This CDR3 contains 13 residues. CDR1 and CDR2 (germline): SGHTA, FQGTGA. Here the CDR3 reads CASSLQGESEQYF. The CDR3, as DNA: TGTGCCAGCAGCTTACAGGGCGAGTCCGAGCAGTACTTC. Filled out from reference TRBV7-3 and TRBJ2-7, the complete variable domain reads GAGVSQTPSNKVTEKGKYVELRCDPISGHTALYWYRQSLGQGPEFLIYFQGTGAADDSGLPNDRFFAVRPEGSVSTLKIQRTERGDSAVYLCASSLQGESEQYFGPGTRLTVT.

This chain links TRBV4-1 with TRBJ2-1; 12 nucleotides align to TRBD1. V shed 4 bases, J shed 8 bases, and the junction held 3 bases outside the gene matches. This CDR3 has 14 amino acids. From germline, CDR1 is MGHRA and CDR2 YSYEKL. The CDR3 is CASSPGQGADEQFF. The CDR3 region has the DNA TGCGCCAGCAGCCCGGGACAGGGGGCGGATGAGCAGTTCTTC.

There are a few counts of this clone. The chain carries TRBV27 and TRBJ1-5; D gene uncertain. The CDR3 is 13 residues long. Looked up from germline, CDR1 is MNHEY and CDR2 is SMNVEV (reference sequence). V gave up 2 bases and J gave up 5 bases, with 7 bases separating them. The CDR3 DNA reads TGTGCCAGCAGTTTAGGGGTTTATCAGCCCCAGCATTTT. Translation: CASSLGVYQPQHF.

This chain links TRBV6-5 with TRBJ1-2; no firm D call. The germline V gene encodes CDR1 MNHEY and CDR2 SVGAGI. The CDR3 consists of 13 residues. V was cut by 2 bases and J by 4 bases, with 8 bases left in between. CDR3 bases: TGTGCCAGCAGTTACCGGGCAGGCTATGGCTACACCTTC. It translates to CASSYRAGYGYTF.

The chain couples TRBV7-9 to TRBJ1-1, with D uncertain. Germline values: CDR1 SEHNR, CDR2 FQNEAQ (reference sequence). The CDR3 contains 14 residues. V shed 5 bases and J shed 1 base, with 11 bases lying between them. CDR3 DNA: TGTGCCAGCAGCCAAACAGCATCGAACACTGAAGCTTTCTTT. As protein: CASSQTASNTEAFF.

This chain connects TRBV6-1 to TRBJ2-5; 10 positions agree with TRBD2. CDR1 is MNHNS and CDR2 is SASEGT in the germline V gene. The length of the CDR3 is 13 residues. Trimming at V came to 4 bases and at J to 12 bases, leaving 8 bases not matched to a gene. The CDR3 spells CASSGLAGVDKYF. In DNA, the CDR3 is TGTGCCAGCAGTGGTCTAGCGGGAGTCGATAAGTACTTC.

The chain carries TRBV27 and TRBJ1-5; TRBD1 matches 7 bases. V shed 6 bases and J 2 bases; nucleotides not matched to a gene: 4. This CDR3 spans 14 amino acids. Germline CDR1 reads MNHEY; CDR2 reads SMNVEV (reference sequence). The CDR3 region has the DNA TGTGCCAGCAGCCCAACAGGGGGCAATCAGCCCCAGCATTTT. Protein sequence: CASSPTGGNQPQHF.

The chain employs TRBV7-9 and TRBJ1-1; D remains ambiguous. Germline V gives CDR1 SEHNR, CDR2 FQNEAQ (reference sequence). V was pared by 5 bases and J by 6 bases, with 13 bases between. There are 13 residues in the CDR3. The DNA of the CDR3 is TGTGCCAGCAGCCCGACCGTCGGTTCTGAAGCTTTCTTT. It translates to CASSPTVGSEAFF. Full variable domain (rest looked up from reference TRBV7-9 and TRBJ1-1): DTGVSQNPRHKITKRGQNVTFRCDPISEHNRLYWYRQTLGQGPEFLTYFQNEAQLEKSRLLSDRFSAERPKGSFSTLEIQRTEQGDSAMYLCASSPTVGSEAFFGQGTRLTVV.

The J gene is TRBJ2-7, the V gene TRBV2, with 8 bases lining up with TRBD2. Germline V CDR1 and CDR2: SNHLY, FYNNEI. After removal of 0 bases from V and 1 base from J, the junction contained 2 bases not matched to a gene. The CDR3 has 15 amino acids. CDR3 nucleotide sequence: TGTGCCAGCAGTGAAGCCAGCGGGAGATCCTACGAGCAGTACTTC. This encodes CASSEASGRSYEQYF.